The 10 T cell receptor beta chains below were found in one sample sequenced in a study of shared clonotypes between healthy human individuals. Generated by immunoSEQ multiplex PCR, the TCRdb table keeps only in-frame clones and is missing some. Among under 300,000 clones listed, about 65% were seen once. Sequenced: memory CD4+ T cells sorted from blood. As for subset: CD45RA-negative fraction. The receptors were sampled from a man aged 25 to 40 in good health.

The chain links TRBV11-2 to TRBJ2-3, with TRBD2 identical over 7 bases. This CDR3 has 18 residues. V dropped 1 base and J dropped 4; count of bases not matched to a gene: 14. From germline, CDR1 is SGHAT and CDR2 FQNNGV. CDR3 sequence: CASSLGNPGLVEADTQYF. CDR3 in DNA: TGTGCCAGCAGCTTAGGTAACCCCGGACTAGTCGAGGCAGATACGCAGTATTTT.

The chain has TRBV2 and TRBJ1-2, with TRBD1 matching over 10 bases. Per germline, CDR1 SNHLY and CDR2 FYNNEI. The junction had 14 bases not matched to a gene; V was cut back by 8 bases and J by 5 bases. The CDR3 is 16 amino acids. For the CDR3, the DNA is TGTGCCAGCGACAGGAGGGGGACAGGGGCCGATTATGGCTACACCTTC. It specifies CASDRRGTGADYGYTF. The variable domain in full, completed from reference TRBV2 and TRBJ1-2, reads EPEVTQTPSHQVTQMGQEVILRCVPISNHLYFYWYRQILGQKVEFLVSFYNNEISEKSEIFDDQFSVERPDGSNFTLKIRSTKLEDSAMYFCASDRRGTGADYGYTFGSGTRLTVV.

The gene calls are TRBV4-1 and TRBJ2-3; D may be TRBD2 (6 bases). This CDR3 is built from 15 residues. V lost 4 bases and J lost 0, with 11 bases in between. Looked up from germline, CDR1 is MGHRA and CDR2 is YSYEKL. The CDR3 DNA follows: TGCGCCAGCAGCCTCGGGACTCTAAGCACAGATACGCAGTATTTT. Translation: CASSLGTLSTDTQYF.

Here the CDR3 reads CASSLQGENTEAFF. CDR3 coding DNA: TGTGCCAGCAGCTTACAGGGAGAGAACACTGAAGCTTTCTTT. This chain uses TRBV7-9 with TRBJ1-1; the D gene is possibly TRBD1 (5 bases). Trimming took off 2 bases at V and 1 base at J, with 8 bases between the two ends. The CDR3 contains 14 residues. The germline V gene has CDR1 SEHNR and CDR2 FQNEAQ (reference sequence).

The genes are TRBV6-5 and TRBJ2-7, with D unresolved. This CDR3 has 13 amino acids. Germline V gene sequence: CDR1 MNHEY, CDR2 SVGAGI. V lost 5 bases and J 0 bases, leaving 8 bases between the germline ends. In DNA, the CDR3 is TGTGCCAGCAGTGACCGGAGCTCCTACGAGCAGTACTTC. Translating gives CASSDRSSYEQYF.

The chain carries TRBV7-2 and TRBJ2-2, with D possibly matching TRBD1 (6 bases). V lost 1 base and J 3 bases, leaving 9 bases between the germline ends. Germline V gene data show CDR1 as SGHTA and CDR2 as FQGNSA. This CDR3 has 15 amino acids. The CDR3 sequence is CASSLVAGDTGELFF. The DNA of the CDR3 is TGTGCCAGCAGCTTAGTGGCAGGGGACACCGGGGAGCTGTTTTTT.

On this clone: The sample holds other DNA sequences that translate to the same CDR3. V and J are TRBV5-1 and TRBJ2-7; 8 bases match TRBD2. This CDR3 comprises 15 residues. Germline loops: CDR1 SGHRS, CDR2 YFSETQ. Trimming took 0 bases from V and 2 from J; bases not matched to a gene: 4. CDR3 residues: CASSLELAGPYEQYF. In DNA form, the CDR3 reads TGCGCCAGCAGCTTGGAGCTAGCGGGCCCCTACGAGCAGTACTTC. Drawing the rest from reference TRBV5-1 and TRBJ2-7, the complete variable domain is KAGVTQTPRYLIKTRGQQVTLSCSPISGHRSVSWYQQTPGQGLQFLFEYFSETQRNKGNFPGRFSGRQFSNSRSEMNVSTLELGDSALYLCASSLELAGPYEQYFGPGTRLTVT.

The chain combines TRBV15 with TRBJ1-3; D gene unclear. V was shortened by 0 bases and J by 0 bases, with 6 bases between the two germline ends. The CDR3 consists of 15 residues. Germline V gene lookup returns CDR1 LNHNV and CDR2 YYDKDF (reference sequence). Written as DNA, the CDR3 is TGTGCCACCAGCAGAGATCCCTACTCTGGAAACACCATATATTTT. This translates into CATSRDPYSGNTIYF.

This clone was detected a few times. The rearrangement joins TRBV28 to TRBJ2-6, with a tentative D call TRBD2 (5 bases). Per germline, CDR1 MDHEN and CDR2 SYDVKM. CDR3 length: 15 amino acids. The germline V and J ends were trimmed by 4 bases and 6 bases, with 13 bases remaining between them. In DNA form, the CDR3 reads TGTGCCAGCAGTTCCCTACTAGGTGCGGCCAACGTCCTGACTTTC. Translated, it gives CASSSLLGAANVLTF.

V usage is TRBV10-2 and J usage is TRBJ2-3, with TRBD2 matching 11 bases. The CDR3 runs 15 residues. Trimming removed 8 bases from V and 2 bases from J; junction bases left unmatched: 6. Per the germline V gene, CDR1 is WSHSY and CDR2 is SAAADI. Written as DNA, the CDR3 is TGCGCCAGCGGGAAACTAGCGGGAGACACAGATACGCAGTATTTT. Its protein product is CASGKLAGDTDTQYF.